These 4 T cell receptor beta chains were all obtained from the same sample, sequenced in a study of cytomegalovirus exposure and HLA in healthy donors (dated by TCRdb to about 2017). Library preparation was by the immunoSEQ multiplex PCR assay. TCRdb obtained this table from immuneACCESS and retained in-frame rearrangements with V and J assigned. These tables miss some clones; where compared with another copy, unresolved V genes account for less than half of the shortfall, and the remainder is unexplained. This sample comprises 150,000 to 200,000 clones, about 83% of them detected only once. The ten most abundant clones make up over 1.3% of the sample. Sequenced: PBMCs. These receptors all come from a woman between 18 and 30 years old in good health and CMV-seronegative.

This clone was counted only a few times. This rearrangement joins TRBV19 to TRBJ1-3; unclear D gene. The germline V gene encodes CDR1 LNHDA and CDR2 SQIVND (reference sequence). V shed 5 bases and J shed 0 bases, with 8 bases lying between them. The CDR3 covers 14 residues. This chain's CDR3 is CASSRLLSGNTIYF. The CDR3 DNA sequence: TGTGCCAGTAGTCGTCTCCTCTCTGGAAACACCATATATTTT. Full variable domain (rest looked up from reference TRBV19 and TRBJ1-3): DGGITQSPKYLFRKEGQNVTLSCEQNLNHDAMYWYRQDPGQGLRLIYYSQIVNDFQKGDIAEGYSVSREKKESFPLTVTSAQKNPTAFYLCASSRLLSGNTIYFGEGSWLTVV.

V and J are TRBV4-1 and TRBJ2-7; tentative D call: TRBD2 (6 bases). Trimming shortened V by 3 bases and J by 7 bases, and 22 bases separated the two germline ends. This CDR3 region has 16 residues. Germline-derived CDR1 and CDR2 are MGHRA and YSYEKL. The CDR3 DNA sequence: TGCGCCAGCAGCCAGTACCCGGGACTCGCGTCGGGTGAGCAGTACTTC. The encoded protein is CASSQYPGLASGEQYF.

This clone was seen a single time. The chain has TRBV7-2 and TRBJ2-7; weak D call: TRBD2 (6 bases). V lost 2 bases and J lost 5, with 16 bases in between. CDR1 is SGHTA, CDR2 FQGNSA, per germline. This CDR3 spans 15 amino acids. CDR3: CASSLLTSSPHEQYF. CDR3 sequence (DNA): TGTGCCAGCAGCTTACTGACTAGTTCTCCCCACGAGCAGTACTTC.

The rearrangement joins TRBV11-2 to TRBJ2-3, with TRBD1 matching over 7 bases. The CDR3 has 13 residues. From germline, CDR1 is SGHAT and CDR2 FQNNGV. V dropped 8 bases and J dropped 2; count of bases not matched to a gene: 4. CDR3 residues: CASDDRVTDTQYF. The CDR3 nucleotides read TGTGCCAGCGACGACAGGGTCACAGATACGCAGTATTTT.